A selection of T cell receptor beta chains follows, all from one sample in a study of shared clonotypes between healthy human individuals. TCRdb keeps only in-frame clones here, not all; method: immunoSEQ multiplex PCR. The sample consists of about 92,000 clones, about 70% of them appearing once. The material sequenced was memory CD8+ T cells sorted from blood. These receptors all come from a man younger than 45 in good health. The CDR3 runs from the conserved cysteine through the conserved F or W. Each record gives: D gene, V gene, J gene, clone size, CDR3 protein, CDR3 DNA. D genes are given only for firm matches. The listing skips clone size in some rows; elsewhere it reads once, few, many or a size class.

TRBD2	TRBV19	TRBJ2-5	many	CASSRTVSGKSSQYF	TGTGCCAGTAGTCGAACGGTTAGCGGGAAATCCTCACAGTACTTC
-	TRBV6-4	TRBJ2-3	-	CASSAGTPSTDTQYF	TGTGCCAGCAGTGCCGGGACTCCTAGCACAGATACGCAGTATTTT
-	TRBV4-1	TRBJ2-2	-	CASSQESGIGELFF	TGCGCCAGCAGCCAAGAAAGCGGTATCGGGGAGCTGTTTTTT
TRBD1	TRBV7-2	TRBJ1-5	-	CASSVSGTAYSNQPQHF	TGTGCCAGCAGCGTATCCGGGACAGCATATAGCAATCAGCCCCAGCATTTT
-	TRBV10-2	TRBJ2-7	-	CASSEFSVAAGKFWEQYF	TGCGCCAGCAGTGAGTTCTCCGTGGCGGCAGGGAAATTTTGGGAGCAGTACTTC
TRBD1	TRBV6-6	TRBJ2-1	-	CASSKGQGVHDEQFF	TGTGCCAGCAGCAAGGGGCAGGGGGTACACGATGAGCAGTTCTTC
-	TRBV6-1	TRBJ2-7	-	CASSNFYEQYF	TGTGCCAGCAGTAATTTCTACGAGCAGTACTTC
-	TRBV6-1	TRBJ2-2	-	CASKGSTAGELFF	TGTGCCAGCAAGGGCAGCACCGCCGGGGAGCTGTTTTTT
TRBD2	TRBV25-1	TRBJ2-7	once	CASSPSGNSYEQYF	TGTGCCAGCAGTCCTAGCGGGAACTCCTACGAGCAGTACTTC
TRBD1	TRBV29-1	TRBJ2-5	-	CSVVPGTATQETQYF	TGCAGCGTTGTCCCGGGGACAGCGACACAAGAGACCCAGTACTTC
-	TRBV29-1	TRBJ1-5	few	CSVRDNYNQPQHF	TGCAGCGTCCGGGACAACTACAATCAGCCCCAGCATTTT
TRBD2	TRBV18	TRBJ2-3	-	CASSPTLANTDTQYF	TGTGCCAGCTCACCAACACTAGCGAACACAGATACGCAGTATTTT
-	TRBV2	TRBJ2-4	once	CASSEGEENIQYF	TGTGCCAGCAGTGAAGGGGAGGAAAACATTCAGTACTTC
-	TRBV7-6	TRBJ1-1	-	CASSASLGRSTEAFF	TGTGCCAGCAGCGCTTCCCTGGGAAGGAGCACTGAAGCTTTCTTT
-	TRBV7-6	TRBJ2-5	-	CASSRGEGRQTQYF	TGTGCCAGCAGCCGAGGAGAGGGGAGGCAGACCCAGTACTTC
-	TRBV25-1	TRBJ1-1	few	CATAGGAPGEAFF	TGTGCCACCGCGGGGGGGGCACCGGGGGAAGCTTTCTTT
-	TRBV7-6	TRBJ1-1	few	CASSLAGSPNTEAFF	TGTGCCAGCAGCTTAGCGGGTTCACCTAACACTGAAGCTTTCTTT
-	TRBV7-2	TRBJ1-4	-	CASSFTGSLKEKLFF	TGTGCCAGCAGCTTCACAGGCTCTCTAAAAGAAAAACTGTTTTTT
-	TRBV6-5	TRBJ2-6	-	CASGELSGANVLTF	TGTGCCAGCGGGGAATTATCTGGGGCCAACGTCCTGACTTTC
-	TRBV15	TRBJ2-1	-	CATSSLWLADSSYNEQFF	TGTGCCACCAGCAGTTTGTGGCTAGCGGACAGCTCCTACAATGAGCAGTTCTTC
TRBD1	TRBV6-5	TRBJ2-2	many	CASGQGVVGTGELFF	TGTGCCAGCGGTCAGGGGGTGGTTGGGACCGGGGAGCTGTTTTTT
-	TRBV5-6	TRBJ1-1	few	CASSLGGILEAFF	TGTGCCAGCAGCTTAGGCGGAATCCTTGAAGCTTTCTTT
-	TRBV2	TRBJ2-7	-	CASKEGSPSSYEQYF	TGTGCCAGCAAAGAGGGATCTCCTTCATCCTACGAGCAGTACTTC
-	TRBV9	TRBJ2-3	few	CASSVDQFSSDTQYF	TGTGCCAGCAGCGTAGATCAGTTTAGCTCAGATACGCAGTATTTT